This TCR beta chain appears in the sequencing data of a study of T-cell memory formation after mild COVID-19. Study results and caveats: Day 15 to 85 contracting clones showed balanced CD4/CD8; later expanders leaned CD4+. Contracting CD8+ clones were enriched in EMRA, CD4+ mainly in CM and EM.

This CDR3 has 14 amino acids. CDR1 and CDR2 (germline): SGHTA, FQGTGA. Deletions cut 5 bases from V and 2 bases from J, with 11 bases between. This clonotype is categorized as medium-sized. What it binds is unknown. One entry per CDR3 protein results from TCRdb running MiXCR on the 5' RACE reads. The data hold hundreds of thousands of distinct CDR3 sequences, with over 25% observed a single time. The sequenced sample consisted of PBMCs or a T cell subset sorted from them (not recorded which). This receptor was obtained from an adult woman who had mild COVID-19 (a few samples of this study predate the infection). Cell type and time point are not known. The rearrangement joins TRBV7-3 to TRBJ2-3; no definite D call. The CDR3, as DNA: TGTGCCAGCAGCCCGGGTCCTGCCACAGATACGCAGTATTTT. Amino acid sequence: CASSPGPATDTQYF. The full variable domain, in which reference TRBV7-3 and TRBJ2-3 provide the parts outside the CDR3, is GAGVSQTPSNKVTEKGKYVELRCDPISGHTALYWYRQSLGQGPEFLIYFQGTGAADDSGLPNDRFFAVRPEGSVSTLKIQRTERGDSAVYLCASSPGPATDTQYFGPGTRLTVL.